The rows below give T cell receptor beta chains drawn from one sample of a study of shared clonotypes between healthy human individuals. Method: immunoSEQ multiplex PCR; TCRdb's copy keeps in-frame clones and lacks some. This repertoire shows roughly 520,000 clones, 95% to 96% found once; its top ten account for 0.064%. The sequenced sample was naive CD4+ T cells sorted from blood. Receptors originate from a woman between 25 and 40 years old in good health. The CDR3 runs from the conserved cysteine through the conserved F or W. A D gene is named only where the DNA matches it firmly. Rows give clone size only sometimes, using once, few, many, or a class for an expanded clone.

CASSDHRAITDTQYF	TGTGCCAGCAGTGACCACAGAGCCATCACAGATACGCAGTATTTT	.	TRBV6-1	TRBJ2-3	.
CSASMGGEQYF	TGCAGTGCTAGTATGGGTGGCGAGCAGTACTTC	.	TRBV20-1	TRBJ2-7	.
CASRPGQVSGELFF	TGTGCCAGCAGACCGGGACAGGTGTCCGGGGAGCTGTTTTTT	TRBD1	TRBV6-1	TRBJ2-2	.
CASSFFLRLGRGPNQPQHF	TGCGCCAGCAGCTTTTTCTTGCGCCTGGGGCGCGGTCCGAATCAGCCCCAGCATTTT	.	TRBV5-1	TRBJ1-5	.
CAISDMQDNQPQHF	TGTGCCATCAGTGATATGCAGGACAATCAGCCCCAGCATTTT	.	TRBV10-3	TRBJ1-5	.
CASSLFLSSGSRVYNEQFF	TGTGCCAGCAGCTTGTTCTTGTCTAGCGGGAGTAGGGTCTACAATGAGCAGTTCTTC	TRBD2	TRBV5-5	TRBJ2-1	.
CASSLFGAANGNEQFF	TGTGCCAGCAGCTTATTTGGCGCGGCTAACGGCAATGAGCAGTTCTTC	.	TRBV11-2	TRBJ2-1	.
CASSYSRGAGGGQYF	TGTGCCAGCAGTTACTCGAGAGGTGCAGGTGGAGGGCAGTACTTC	.	TRBV6-5	TRBJ2-7	.
CASTSRQGGETQYF	TGCGCCAGCACATCCCGACAGGGTGGGGAGACCCAGTACTTC	TRBD1	TRBV5-1	TRBJ2-5	.
CASSPRGAGSYEQYF	TGTGCCAGCAGTCCGAGGGGAGCGGGGTCCTACGAGCAGTACTTC	TRBD2	TRBV28	TRBJ2-7	.
CASSYGGGGGTQYF	TGTGCCAGCAGTTATGGCGGGGGCGGCGGGACCCAGTACTTC	.	TRBV6-6	TRBJ2-5	.
CASSPEAGFNEQFF	TGCGCCAGCAGCCCGGAAGCGGGTTTTAATGAGCAGTTCTTC	.	TRBV5-1	TRBJ2-1	.
CASSPGSPRINEQFF	TGTGCCAGCAGCCCAGGCTCACCCCGCATCAATGAGCAGTTCTTC	.	TRBV5-8	TRBJ2-1	.
CASSSQGAANEKLFF	TGTGCCAGCAGTTCACAAGGGGCTGCTAATGAAAAACTGTTTTTT	.	TRBV6-5	TRBJ1-4	.
CASSLDTTNEKLFF	TGTGCCAGCAGTTTAGATACAACTAATGAAAAACTGTTTTTT	.	TRBV28	TRBJ1-4	.
CASSLDRGTEAFF	TGTGCCAGCAGCCTCGACAGGGGGACTGAAGCTTTCTTT	TRBD1	TRBV11-3	TRBJ1-1	.
CANKQGVGGYTF	TGTGCCAACAAACAGGGGGTCGGTGGCTACACCTTC	TRBD1	TRBV11-2	TRBJ1-2	.
CASSLVGPWSNQPQHF	TGTGCCAGCAGCTTAGTGGGGCCATGGAGCAATCAGCCCCAGCATTTT	.	TRBV11-2	TRBJ1-5	.
CAWRLRGVRTGELFF	TGTGCCTGGAGGTTGCGGGGAGTTAGGACCGGGGAGCTGTTTTTT	.	TRBV30	TRBJ2-2	.
CASSQAVRGQGAEQFF	TGTGCCAGCAGCCAAGCCGTAAGGGGGCAAGGGGCTGAGCAGTTCTTC	TRBD1	TRBV14	TRBJ2-1	.
CASSKPGGRTVTQYF	TGTGCCAGCAGCAAACCGGGGGGCAGAACCGTGACCCAGTACTTC	.	TRBV28	TRBJ2-5	.
CASSVGGSVGEQYF	TGTGCCAGCAGCGTAGGAGGGAGCGTTGGCGAGCAGTACTTC	.	TRBV9	TRBJ2-7	once
CASSLGKLLYEQYF	TGTGCCAGCAGTTTGGGGAAACTCCTATACGAGCAGTACTTC	.	TRBV27	TRBJ2-7	.
CSVEALGEQYF	TGCAGCGTTGAAGCGCTAGGCGAGCAGTACTTC	.	TRBV29-1	TRBJ2-7	.
CATSRGGRSGELFF	TGTGCCACCAGCAGGGGGGGTCGGTCCGGGGAGCTGTTTTTT	.	TRBV15	TRBJ2-2	.
CASSLAGVSSNEQFF	TGCGCCAGCAGTTTAGCGGGAGTTAGTTCAAATGAGCAGTTCTTC	TRBD2	TRBV10-1	TRBJ2-1	.
CASSEAGLANEQFF	TGTGCCAGCAGTGAAGCGGGACTAGCAAATGAGCAGTTCTTC	TRBD2	TRBV6-1	TRBJ2-1	.
CASSFSPGETQYF	TGCGCCAGCAGCTTCTCCCCCGGAGAGACCCAGTACTTC	.	TRBV5-1	TRBJ2-5	.
CASSGYRDRNEKLFF	TGTGCCAGTAGTGGGTACCGGGACAGGAATGAAAAACTGTTTTTT	TRBD1	TRBV19	TRBJ1-4	.
CASQTANTGELFF	TGTGCCAGCCAGACTGCTAACACCGGGGAGCTGTTTTTT	.	TRBV19	TRBJ2-2	.
CASSLTSGRIVEQFF	TGCGCCAGCAGCTTAACTAGCGGGAGGATAGTTGAGCAGTTCTTC	TRBD2	TRBV5-1	TRBJ2-1	.
CATSRDFRAREQFF	TGTGCCACCAGCAGAGATTTCAGGGCAAGGGAGCAGTTCTTC	.	TRBV15	TRBJ2-1	once
CASYQQGGNYGYTF	TGCGCCAGCTACCAACAAGGGGGGAACTATGGCTACACCTTC	.	TRBV5-1	TRBJ1-2	.
CATSRDPGAGNTIYF	TGTGCCACCAGCAGAGATCCCGGGGCTGGAAACACCATATATTTT	.	TRBV15	TRBJ1-3	once
CASSQSWSQYEQYF	TGTGCCAGCAGCCAAAGCTGGAGTCAATACGAGCAGTACTTC	.	TRBV4-2	TRBJ2-7	.